This TCR beta chain was sequenced during a study of CD8+ T cells in alopecia areata. Study-wide results and caveats: Clarity of TCR sharing across patients fell short of that in mice, possibly HLA-related.

V shed 6 bases and J shed 5 bases, with 14 bases lying between them. CDR3 size: 13 residues. Germline-derived CDR1 and CDR2 are SGHRS and YFSETQ. Points on this clone: Its antigen remains unidentified.

As the sequencing template, cDNA was produced by extracting RNA and reverse transcribing it. TCRdb's copy holds only in-frame clones and misses some; the assay was immunoSEQ multiplex PCR. Of 220,000 or so clones detected, approximately 61% appear once; the ten largest clones hold under 0.5%. The TCR comes from a human donor with alopecia areata. Sequenced material: CD4+ T cells sorted from blood, taken at week 0. J is TRBJ2-5 and V is TRBV5-1; the D is unclear. The CDR3 loop reads CASTDAGRETQYF. For the CDR3, the DNA is TGCGCCAGCACCGATGCCGGCCGGGAGACCCAGTACTTC.